This TCR beta chain was recorded in a study of chemoradiotherapy in HPV16-positive cancers. Study context: Candidate HPV-specific clones and shared TCR motifs came from a couple of HPV16-positive patients.

Repertoires were sampled repeatedly during chemoradiotherapy. TCRdb's copy holds only in-frame clones and misses some; the assay was immunoSEQ multiplex PCR. This table holds under 30,000 clones, roughly 94% found once. Study results and limitations: Candidate HPV-specific clones and E7-related TCR motifs grew in tumor during treatment.

Germline CDR1 is SGHRS and CDR2 is YFSETQ. The CDR3 extends over 15 amino acids. V dropped 0 bases and J dropped 5 bases, with 9 bases sitting between them. Comments on this clone: Its antigen is currently unknown.

This sequence joins TRBV5-1 and TRBJ1-6; maybe TRBD1 (5 bases). The sequence was obtained from a human donor with HPV-associated anogenital cancer. This sample was gathered from a patient who underwent chemoradiotherapy. The CDR3 is CASSLVQADNSPLHF. CDR3 bases: TGCGCCAGCAGCTTGGTACAGGCAGATAATTCACCCCTCCACTTT.